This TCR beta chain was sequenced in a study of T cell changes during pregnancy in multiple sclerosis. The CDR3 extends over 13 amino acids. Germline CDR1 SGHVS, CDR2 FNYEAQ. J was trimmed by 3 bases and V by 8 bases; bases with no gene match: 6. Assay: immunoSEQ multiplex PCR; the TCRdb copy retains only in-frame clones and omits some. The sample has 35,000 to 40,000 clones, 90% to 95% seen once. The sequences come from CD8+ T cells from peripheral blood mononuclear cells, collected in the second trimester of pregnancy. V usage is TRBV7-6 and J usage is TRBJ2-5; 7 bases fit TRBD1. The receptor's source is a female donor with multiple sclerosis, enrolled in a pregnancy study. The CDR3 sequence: CASGTGQKETQYF. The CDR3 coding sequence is TGTGCCAGCGGAACGGGACAGAAAGAGACCCAGTACTTC.